This TCR beta chain was profiled in a study of T cells after yellow fever vaccination. Whole-study findings and limits: Abundant bulk-derived clonotypes could contaminate FACS-sorted repertoires. The secondary T-cell response peaked on day 5, not day 15, but was weaker. The booster saw the reappearance of most primary-vaccination clones (around 96% CD4, 88% CD8).

This clonotype has only a few counts. What it binds is not known. It was through 5'RACE template switching that TCR cDNA was made, with a universal primer site and UMIs added. TCRdb itself ran the 5' RACE reads through MiXCR, one entry per CDR3 protein. The profile shows approximately 160,000 distinct CDR3 sequences, roughly 8.8% of them singletons. The CDR3 contains 15 residues. Trimming removed 3 bases at V and 7 bases at J, with 15 bases between. In germline, CDR1 is SEHNR, CDR2 FQNEAQ (reference sequence). The rearrangement joins TRBV7-9 to TRBJ2-2, with D perhaps matching TRBD2 (5 bases). Source: CD8+ T cells sorted from PBMCs, taken 45 days after the yellow fever booster vaccination. The TCR was taken from a man aged 18 to 35 who received the YFV17D yellow fever vaccine. CDR3 residues: CASSFRSREGGELFF. CDR3 in DNA: TGTGCCAGCAGCTTCAGGTCCCGAGAGGGCGGGGAGCTGTTTTTT.